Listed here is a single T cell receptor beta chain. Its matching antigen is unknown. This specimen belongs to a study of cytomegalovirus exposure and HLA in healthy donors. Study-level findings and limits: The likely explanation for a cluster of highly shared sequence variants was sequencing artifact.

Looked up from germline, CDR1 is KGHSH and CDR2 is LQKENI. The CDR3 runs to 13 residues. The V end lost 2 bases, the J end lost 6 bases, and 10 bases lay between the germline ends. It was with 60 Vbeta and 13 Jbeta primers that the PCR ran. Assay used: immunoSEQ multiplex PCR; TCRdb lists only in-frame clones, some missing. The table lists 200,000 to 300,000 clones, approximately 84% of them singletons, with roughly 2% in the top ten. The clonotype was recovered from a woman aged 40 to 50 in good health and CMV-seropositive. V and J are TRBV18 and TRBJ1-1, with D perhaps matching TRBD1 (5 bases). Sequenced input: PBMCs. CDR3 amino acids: CASSPGLTAEAFF. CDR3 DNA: TGTGCCAGCTCACCAGGGCTGACAGCTGAAGCTTTCTTT.